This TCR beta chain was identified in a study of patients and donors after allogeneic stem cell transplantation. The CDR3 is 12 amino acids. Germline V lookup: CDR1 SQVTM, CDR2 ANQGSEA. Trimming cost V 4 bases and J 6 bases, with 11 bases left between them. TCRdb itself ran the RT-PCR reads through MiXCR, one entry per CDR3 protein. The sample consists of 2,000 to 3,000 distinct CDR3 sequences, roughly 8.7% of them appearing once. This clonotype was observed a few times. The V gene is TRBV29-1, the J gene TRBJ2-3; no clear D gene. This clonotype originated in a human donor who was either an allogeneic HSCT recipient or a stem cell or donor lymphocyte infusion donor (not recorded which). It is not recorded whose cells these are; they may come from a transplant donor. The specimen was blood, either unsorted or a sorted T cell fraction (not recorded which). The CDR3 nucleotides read TGCAGCGTTGGACTCCCGGCGGATACGCAGTATTTT. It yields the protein CSVGLPADTQYF.